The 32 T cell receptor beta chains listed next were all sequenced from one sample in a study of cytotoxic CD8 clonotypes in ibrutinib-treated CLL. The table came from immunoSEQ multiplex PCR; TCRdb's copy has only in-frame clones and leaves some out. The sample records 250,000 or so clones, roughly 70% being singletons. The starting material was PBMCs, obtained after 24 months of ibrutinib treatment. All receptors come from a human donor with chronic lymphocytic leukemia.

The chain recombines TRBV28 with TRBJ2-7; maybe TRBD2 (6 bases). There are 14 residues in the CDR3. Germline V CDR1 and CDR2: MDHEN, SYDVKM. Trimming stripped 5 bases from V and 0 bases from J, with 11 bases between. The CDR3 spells CASSGDFSSYEQYF. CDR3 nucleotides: TGTGCCAGCAGTGGGGACTTCAGCTCCTACGAGCAGTACTTC.

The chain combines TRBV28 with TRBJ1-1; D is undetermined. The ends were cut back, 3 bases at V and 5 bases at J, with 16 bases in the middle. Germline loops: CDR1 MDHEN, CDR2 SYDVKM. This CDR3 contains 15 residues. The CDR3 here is CASSLLDGVRTEAFF. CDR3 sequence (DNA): TGTGCCAGCAGTTTGTTAGACGGGGTAAGGACTGAAGCTTTCTTT.

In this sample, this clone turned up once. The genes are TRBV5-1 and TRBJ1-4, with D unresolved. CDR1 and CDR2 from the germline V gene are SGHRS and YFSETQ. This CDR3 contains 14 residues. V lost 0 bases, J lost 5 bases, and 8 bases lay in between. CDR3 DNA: TGCGCCAGCAGCTTGGTCGCCGGGAATGAAAAACTGTTTTTT. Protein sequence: CASSLVAGNEKLFF.

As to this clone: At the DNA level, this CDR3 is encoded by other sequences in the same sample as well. CDR3 protein: CAWSGTYEQYF. DNA of the CDR3: TGTGCCTGGAGTGGCACGTACGAGCAGTACTTC. V is TRBV30 and J is TRBJ2-7, with no clear D. V was shortened by 1 base and J by 4 bases, with 5 bases between the two germline ends. This CDR3 contains 11 residues. Germline values: CDR1 GTSNPN, CDR2 SVGIG (reference sequence).

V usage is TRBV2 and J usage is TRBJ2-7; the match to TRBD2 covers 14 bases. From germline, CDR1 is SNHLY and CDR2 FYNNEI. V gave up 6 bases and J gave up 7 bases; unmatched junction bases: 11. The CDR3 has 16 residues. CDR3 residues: CASSLLGTSGSGEQYF. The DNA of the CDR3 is TGTGCCAGCAGCCTACTCGGGACTAGCGGGAGTGGTGAGCAGTACTTC. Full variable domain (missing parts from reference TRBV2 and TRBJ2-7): EPEVTQTPSHQVTQMGQEVILRCVPISNHLYFYWYRQILGQKVEFLVSFYNNEISEKSEIFDDQFSVERPDGSNFTLKIRSTKLEDSAMYFCASSLLGTSGSGEQYFGPGTRLTVT.

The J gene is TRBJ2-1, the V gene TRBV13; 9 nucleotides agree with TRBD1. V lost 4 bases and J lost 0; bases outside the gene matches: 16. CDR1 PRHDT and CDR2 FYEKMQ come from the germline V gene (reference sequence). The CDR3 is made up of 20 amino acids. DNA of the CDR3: TGTGCCAGCAGCTCGTGGACAGGGGCCCCTTTTGACAGCTCCTACAATGAGCAGTTCTTC. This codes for CASSSWTGAPFDSSYNEQFF.

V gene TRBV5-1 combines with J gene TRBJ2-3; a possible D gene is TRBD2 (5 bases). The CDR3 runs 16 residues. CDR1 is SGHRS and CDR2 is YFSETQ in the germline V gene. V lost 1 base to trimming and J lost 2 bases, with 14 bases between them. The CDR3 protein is CASSLFIGLLTDTQYF. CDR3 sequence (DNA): TGCGCCAGCAGCTTGTTTATCGGACTGCTCACAGATACGCAGTATTTT.

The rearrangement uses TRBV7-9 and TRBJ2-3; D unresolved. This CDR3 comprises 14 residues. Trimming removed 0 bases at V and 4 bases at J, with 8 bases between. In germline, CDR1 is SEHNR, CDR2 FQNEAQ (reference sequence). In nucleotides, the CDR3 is TGTGCCAGCAGCTTAGCGTCTACTCCAGATACGCAGTATTTT. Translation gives CASSLASTPDTQYF. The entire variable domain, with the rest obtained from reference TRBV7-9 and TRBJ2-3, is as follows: DTGVSQNPRHKITKRGQNVTFRCDPISEHNRLYWYRQTLGQGPEFLTYFQNEAQLEKSRLLSDRFSAERPKGSFSTLEIQRTEQGDSAMYLCASSLASTPDTQYFGPGTRLTVL.

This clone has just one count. CDR3: CASSEWGPATEQYF. DNA of the CDR3: TGTGCCAGCAGCGAGTGGGGGCCAGCTACGGAGCAGTACTTC. The rearrangement links TRBV9 to TRBJ2-7; a possible D gene is TRBD1 (6 bases). CDR1 SGDLS and CDR2 YYNGEE come from the germline V gene. CDR3 length: 14 residues. Trimming removed 3 bases from V and 7 bases from J, with 17 bases in between. Filled out from reference TRBV9 and TRBJ2-7, the complete variable domain reads DSGVTQTPKHLITATGQRVTLRCSPRSGDLSVYWYQQSLDQGLQFLIQYYNGEERAKGNILERFSAQQFPDLHSELNLSSLELGDSALYFCASSEWGPATEQYFGPGTRLTVT.

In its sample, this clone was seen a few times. This CDR3 reads CASSLDLDYGYTF. The DNA of the CDR3 is TGTGCCAGCAGCTTGGACCTGGACTATGGCTACACCTTC. V gene TRBV5-4 combines with J gene TRBJ1-2; D is ambiguous. Germline CDR1 reads SGHNT; CDR2 reads YYREEE (reference sequence). The CDR3 totals 13 residues. V was cut by 0 bases and J by 3 bases, with 6 bases left in between.

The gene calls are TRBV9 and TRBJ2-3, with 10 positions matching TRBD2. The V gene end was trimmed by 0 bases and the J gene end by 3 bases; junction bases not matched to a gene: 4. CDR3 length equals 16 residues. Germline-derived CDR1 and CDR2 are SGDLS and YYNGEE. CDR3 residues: CASSVDVAGGTDTQYF. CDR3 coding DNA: TGTGCCAGCAGCGTAGACGTAGCGGGAGGTACAGATACGCAGTATTTT.

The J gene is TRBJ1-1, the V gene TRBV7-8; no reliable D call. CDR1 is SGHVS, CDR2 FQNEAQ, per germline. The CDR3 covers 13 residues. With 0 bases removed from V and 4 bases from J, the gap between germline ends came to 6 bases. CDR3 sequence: CASSLASPTEAFF. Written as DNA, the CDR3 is TGTGCCAGCAGCTTAGCGTCCCCCACTGAAGCTTTCTTT.

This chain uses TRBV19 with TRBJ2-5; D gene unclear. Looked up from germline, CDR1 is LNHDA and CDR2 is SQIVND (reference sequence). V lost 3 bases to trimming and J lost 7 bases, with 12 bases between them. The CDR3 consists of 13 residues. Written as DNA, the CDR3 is TGTGCCAGTAGTATCGTGCCTTCAGGGACCCAGTACTTC. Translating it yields CASSIVPSGTQYF.

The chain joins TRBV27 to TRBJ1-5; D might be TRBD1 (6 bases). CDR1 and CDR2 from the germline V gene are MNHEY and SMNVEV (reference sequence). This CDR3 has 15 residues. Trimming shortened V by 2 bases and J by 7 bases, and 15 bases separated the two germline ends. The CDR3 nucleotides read TGTGCCAGCAGTTTAACTGCAGGGGAAAGGCAGCCCCAGCATTTT. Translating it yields CASSLTAGERQPQHF.

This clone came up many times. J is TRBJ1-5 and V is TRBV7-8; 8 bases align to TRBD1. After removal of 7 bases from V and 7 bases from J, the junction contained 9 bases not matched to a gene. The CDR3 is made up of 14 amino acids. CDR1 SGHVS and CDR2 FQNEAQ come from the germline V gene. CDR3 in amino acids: CASTLTDREQPQHF. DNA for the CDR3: TGTGCCAGCACGCTCACGGACAGGGAACAGCCCCAGCATTTT. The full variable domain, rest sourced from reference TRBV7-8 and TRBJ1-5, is GAGVSQSPRYKVAKRGQDVALRCDPISGHVSLFWYQQALGQGPEFLTYFQNEAQLDKSGLPSDRFFAERPEGSVSTLKIQRTQQEDSAVYLCASTLTDREQPQHFGDGTRLSIL.

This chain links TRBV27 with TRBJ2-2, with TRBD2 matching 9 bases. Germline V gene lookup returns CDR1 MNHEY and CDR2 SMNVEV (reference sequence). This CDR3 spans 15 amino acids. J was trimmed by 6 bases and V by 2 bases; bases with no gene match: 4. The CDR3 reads CASSLMVAGAGELFF. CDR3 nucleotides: TGTGCCAGCAGTTTAATGGTAGCGGGAGCCGGGGAGCTGTTTTTT.

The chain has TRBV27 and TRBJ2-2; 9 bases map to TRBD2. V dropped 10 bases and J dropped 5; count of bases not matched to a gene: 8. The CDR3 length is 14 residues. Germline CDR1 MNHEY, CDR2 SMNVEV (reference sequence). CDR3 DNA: TGTGCCACCTTAGCGGGAGCTTTAACCGGGGAGCTGTTTTTT. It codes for CATLAGALTGELFF.

The CDR3 DNA sequence: TGTGCCAGCAGCCCCCGGGACCGAGGCGCTGGCTACACCTTC. It is translated as CASSPRDRGAGYTF. The chain is built from TRBV7-9 and TRBJ1-2; D is perhaps TRBD1 (5 bases). The CDR3 extends over 14 amino acids. Germline values: CDR1 SEHNR, CDR2 FQNEAQ (reference sequence). Trimming shortened V by 5 bases and J by 7 bases, and 17 bases separated the two germline ends.

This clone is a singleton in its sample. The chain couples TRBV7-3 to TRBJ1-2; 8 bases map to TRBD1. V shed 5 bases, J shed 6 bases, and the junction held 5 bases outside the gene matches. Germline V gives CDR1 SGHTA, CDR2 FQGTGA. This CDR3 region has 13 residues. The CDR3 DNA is TGTGCCAGCAGCCCTACAGGGGGGAATGGCTACACCTTC. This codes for CASSPTGGNGYTF.

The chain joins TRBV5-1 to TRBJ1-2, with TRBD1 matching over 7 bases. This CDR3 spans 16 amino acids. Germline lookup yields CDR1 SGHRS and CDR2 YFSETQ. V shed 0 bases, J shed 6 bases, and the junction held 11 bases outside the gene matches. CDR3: CASSLVGGGAGNGYTF. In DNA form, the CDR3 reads TGCGCCAGCAGCTTGGTAGGAGGGGGCGCTGGGAATGGCTACACCTTC. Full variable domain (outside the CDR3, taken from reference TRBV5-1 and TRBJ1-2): KAGVTQTPRYLIKTRGQQVTLSCSPISGHRSVSWYQQTPGQGLQFLFEYFSETQRNKGNFPGRFSGRQFSNSRSEMNVSTLELGDSALYLCASSLVGGGAGNGYTFGSGTRLTVV.

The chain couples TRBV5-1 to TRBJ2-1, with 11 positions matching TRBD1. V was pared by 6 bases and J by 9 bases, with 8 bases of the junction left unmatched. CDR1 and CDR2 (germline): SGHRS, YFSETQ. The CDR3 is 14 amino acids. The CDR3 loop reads CASINGQGASEQFF. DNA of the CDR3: TGCGCCAGCATAAATGGACAGGGGGCAAGTGAGCAGTTCTTC.

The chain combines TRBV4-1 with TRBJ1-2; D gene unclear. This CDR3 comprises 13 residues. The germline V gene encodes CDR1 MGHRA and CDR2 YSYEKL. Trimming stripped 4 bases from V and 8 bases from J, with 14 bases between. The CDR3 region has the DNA TGCGCCAGCAGCCTCAACCTCTTGGAAGGCTACACCTTC. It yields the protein CASSLNLLEGYTF.

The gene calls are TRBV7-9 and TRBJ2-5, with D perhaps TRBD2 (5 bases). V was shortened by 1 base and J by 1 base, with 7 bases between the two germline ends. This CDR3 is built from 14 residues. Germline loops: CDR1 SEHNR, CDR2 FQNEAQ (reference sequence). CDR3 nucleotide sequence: TGTGCCAGCAGCTTAGGGACTCTCCAAGAGACCCAGTACTTC. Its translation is CASSLGTLQETQYF.

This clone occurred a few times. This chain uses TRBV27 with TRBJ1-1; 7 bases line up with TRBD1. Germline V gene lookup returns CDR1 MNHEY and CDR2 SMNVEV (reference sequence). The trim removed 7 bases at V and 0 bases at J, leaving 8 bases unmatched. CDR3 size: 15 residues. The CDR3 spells CASTPLGTVNTEAFF. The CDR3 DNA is TGTGCCAGCACCCCCCTAGGGACAGTGAACACTGAAGCTTTCTTT.

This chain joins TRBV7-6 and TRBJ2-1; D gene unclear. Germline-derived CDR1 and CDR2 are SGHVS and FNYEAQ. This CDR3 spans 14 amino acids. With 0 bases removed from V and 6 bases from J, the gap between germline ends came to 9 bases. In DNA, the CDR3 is TGTGCCAGCAGCTTAGCATCACTGGGCAATGAGCAGTTCTTC. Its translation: CASSLASLGNEQFF.

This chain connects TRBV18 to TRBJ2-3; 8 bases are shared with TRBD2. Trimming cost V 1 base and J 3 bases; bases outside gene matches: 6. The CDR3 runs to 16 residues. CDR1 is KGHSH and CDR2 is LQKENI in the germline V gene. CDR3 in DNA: TGTGCCAGCTCACCACTAGCGTCGGGAGGGACAGATACGCAGTATTTT. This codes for CASSPLASGGTDTQYF.

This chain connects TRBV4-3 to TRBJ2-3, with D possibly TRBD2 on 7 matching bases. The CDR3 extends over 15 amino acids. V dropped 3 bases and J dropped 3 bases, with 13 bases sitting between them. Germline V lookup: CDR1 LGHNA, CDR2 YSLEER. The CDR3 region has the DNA TGCGCCAGCAGCCATCGGGGGGCTGATACAGATACGCAGTATTTT. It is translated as CASSHRGADTDTQYF.

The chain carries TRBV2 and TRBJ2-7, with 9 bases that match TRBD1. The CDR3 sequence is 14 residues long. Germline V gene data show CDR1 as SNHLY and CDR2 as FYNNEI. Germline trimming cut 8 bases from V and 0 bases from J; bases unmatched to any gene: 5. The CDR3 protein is CASSTGGSSYEQYF. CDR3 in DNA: TGTGCCAGCTCAACAGGGGGCAGCTCCTACGAGCAGTACTTC.

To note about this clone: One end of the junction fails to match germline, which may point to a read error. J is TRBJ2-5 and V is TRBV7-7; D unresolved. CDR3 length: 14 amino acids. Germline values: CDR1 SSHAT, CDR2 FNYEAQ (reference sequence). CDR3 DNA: TGTGCTAGCAGCCAGAATTGGGCGGAAGAGACCCAGTACTTC. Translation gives CASSQNWAEETQYF.

The CDR3 DNA reads TGTGCCAGCAGTTTAAGTAGAGCCGATGGCTACACCTTC. Its protein is CASSLSRADGYTF. The chain uses TRBV28 and TRBJ1-2; no clear D. The germline V and J ends were trimmed by 2 bases and 6 bases, with 10 bases remaining between them. This CDR3 has 13 residues. Germline V gene sequence: CDR1 MDHEN, CDR2 SYDVKM.

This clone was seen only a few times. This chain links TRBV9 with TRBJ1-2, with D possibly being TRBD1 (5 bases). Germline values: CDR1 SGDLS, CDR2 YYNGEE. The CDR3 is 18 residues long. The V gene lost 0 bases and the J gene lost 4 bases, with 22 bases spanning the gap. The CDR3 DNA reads TGTGCCAGCAGCGTAGGGGTGCTCGGGACGTCGGGAGGCTATGGCTACACCTTC. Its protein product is CASSVGVLGTSGGYGYTF.

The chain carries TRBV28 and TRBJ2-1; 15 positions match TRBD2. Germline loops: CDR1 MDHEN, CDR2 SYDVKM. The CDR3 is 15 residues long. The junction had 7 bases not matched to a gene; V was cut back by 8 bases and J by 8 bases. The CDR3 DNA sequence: TGTGCCAGCTCCAGGACTAGCGGGAGGGCCGATGAGCAGTTCTTC. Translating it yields CASSRTSGRADEQFF.